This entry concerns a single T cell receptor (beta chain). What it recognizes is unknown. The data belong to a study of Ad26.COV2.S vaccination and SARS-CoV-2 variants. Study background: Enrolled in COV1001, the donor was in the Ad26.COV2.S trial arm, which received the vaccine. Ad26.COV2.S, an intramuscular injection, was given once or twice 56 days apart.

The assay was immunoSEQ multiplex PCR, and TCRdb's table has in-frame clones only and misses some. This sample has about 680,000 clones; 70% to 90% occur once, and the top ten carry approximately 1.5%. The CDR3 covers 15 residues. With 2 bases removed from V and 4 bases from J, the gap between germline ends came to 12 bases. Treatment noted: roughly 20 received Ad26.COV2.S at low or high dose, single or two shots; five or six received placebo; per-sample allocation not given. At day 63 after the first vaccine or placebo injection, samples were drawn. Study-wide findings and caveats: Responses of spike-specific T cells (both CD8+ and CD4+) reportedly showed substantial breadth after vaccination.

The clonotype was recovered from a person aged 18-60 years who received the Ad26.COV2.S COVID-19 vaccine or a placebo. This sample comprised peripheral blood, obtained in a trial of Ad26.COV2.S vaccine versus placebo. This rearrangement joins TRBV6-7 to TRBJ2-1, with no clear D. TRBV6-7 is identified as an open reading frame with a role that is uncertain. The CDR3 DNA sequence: TGTGCCAGCAGTTACCGACCCATTCTGTACAATGAGCAGTTCTTC. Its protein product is CASSYRPILYNEQFF.